Below, one TCR beta chain is given with its context. Sequencing of TCR beta covered CD8+ and CD4+ T cells obtained from blood. TEMRA cells were FACS-enriched, unlike CD8+ and CD4+ T cells, which were negatively isolated. With random hexamers, reverse transcription was performed on about 0.5 to 1 ug of RNA. TCR beta CDR3 was amplified by immunoSEQ multiplex PCR. This amplification extended across 54 Vbeta and 13 Jbeta segments. Each CDR3 protein is one row after TCRdb ran MiXCR on the immunoSEQ multiplex PCR reads. In the table there are 150,000 to 200,000 distinct CDR3 sequences, around 93% of which are singletons. The data derive from a study of CD8 T cells in Susac syndrome. The TCR comes from a human donor in good health. Sample: CD4+ T cells from PBMCs.

The CDR3 loop reads CASSERGSTDTQYF. The DNA for the CDR3 is TGTGCCAGCAGTGAAAGGGGAAGCACAGATACGCAGTATTTT. The V gene is TRBV6-1, the J gene TRBJ2-3; D is perhaps TRBD1 (5 bases). V gave up 2 bases and J gave up 0 bases, with 6 bases separating them. Germline loops: CDR1 MNHNS, CDR2 SASEGT. This CDR3 is 14 amino acids long.